The 24 T cell receptor beta chains in this list originate from one sample, sequenced in a study of blood T cell repertoires in COVID-19. Measured with immunoSEQ multiplex PCR; TCRdb has only the in-frame clones, and not every one. The table shows 230,000 or so clones, with less than 90% occurring only once. Source material: PBMCs or T cells enriched from blood (not recorded which). These receptors originate from a woman aged 25 to 45 who had recovered from COVID-19.

V gene TRBV9 combines with J gene TRBJ2-2; weak D call: TRBD1 (5 bases). Germline V gene data show CDR1 as SGDLS and CDR2 as YYNGEE. The CDR3 totals 14 residues. Trimming cost V 6 bases and J 3 bases, with 12 bases left between them. The CDR3 DNA reads as TGTGCCAGCACGTCCTTAGGGGACACCGGGGAGCTGTTTTTT. Translated, it gives CASTSLGDTGELFF.

The chain uses TRBV27 and TRBJ1-6; no clear D gene. Trimming removed 0 bases at V and 9 bases at J, with 6 bases between. Per germline, CDR1 MNHEY and CDR2 SMNVEV (reference sequence). CDR3 length: 13 amino acids. The CDR3 bases are TGTGCCAGCAGTTTATCACAGAGTTCACCCCTCCACTTT. This translates into CASSLSQSSPLHF.

There are a few counts of this clone. The gene calls are TRBV5-6 and TRBJ1-2; weak D call: TRBD1 (5 bases). The CDR3 runs 12 residues. The germline gives CDR1 SGHDT, CDR2 YYEEEE. V shed 5 bases and J shed 6 bases, with 11 bases lying between them. CDR3 DNA: TGTGCCAGCAGTCGCTCGGGGGATGGCTACACCTTC. Its translation is CASSRSGDGYTF.

The chain carries TRBV4-1 and TRBJ2-7; D might be TRBD2 (5 bases). The V end lost 2 bases, the J end lost 3 bases, and 14 bases lay between the germline ends. This CDR3 region has 15 residues. Germline CDR1 and CDR2: MGHRA and YSYEKL. This chain's CDR3 is CASSQTGTASYEQYF. In DNA, the CDR3 is TGCGCCAGCAGCCAAACGGGAACAGCGAGCTACGAGCAGTACTTC.

The chain links TRBV7-2 to TRBJ2-2, with D perhaps matching TRBD1 (6 bases). CDR1 is SGHTA, CDR2 FQGNSA, per germline. The ends were cut back, 4 bases at V and 6 bases at J, with 12 bases in the middle. The CDR3 runs to 14 residues. CDR3 protein: CASSSRDTPGELFF. DNA of the CDR3: TGTGCCAGCAGCTCCCGGGACACCCCCGGGGAGCTGTTTTTT.

This clone was seen only once. This chain uses TRBV5-1 with TRBJ2-5; 11 bases agree with TRBD2. The CDR3 runs 14 residues. From germline, CDR1 is SGHRS and CDR2 YFSETQ. The V and J ends lost 4 bases and 5 bases, in that order; junction bases with no gene match: 4. CDR3 DNA: TGCGCCAGCAGCCCGGGACTAGCGGATGAGACCCAGTACTTC. It specifies CASSPGLADETQYF.

This chain joins TRBV3-1 (or the pseudogene TRBV3-2) and TRBJ2-5, with TRBD2 identical over 7 bases. CDR1 and CDR2 (germline): LGHDT, YNNKEL (reference sequence). This CDR3 spans 16 amino acids. Trimming cost V 0 bases and J 3 bases; bases outside gene matches: 7. CDR3 sequence: CASSQDQGGVEETQYF. Written as DNA, the CDR3 is TGTGCCAGCAGCCAAGATCAGGGAGGGGTGGAAGAGACCCAGTACTTC.

The chain is built from TRBV5-1 and TRBJ1-4; 7 bases fit TRBD1. V lost 0 bases to trimming and J lost 6 bases; unmatched junction nucleotides: 2. This CDR3 is 14 amino acids long. The germline V gene has CDR1 SGHRS and CDR2 YFSETQ. The CDR3 DNA reads as TGCGCCAGCAGCTTGGAAGGGACAGATGAAAAACTGTTTTTT. This codes for CASSLEGTDEKLFF.

The J gene is TRBJ1-3, the V gene TRBV6-5; D perhaps matches TRBD1 (6 bases). Trimming took 6 bases from V and 4 from J, leaving 10 bases between them. Germline lookup yields CDR1 MNHEY and CDR2 SVGAGI. CDR3 length equals 13 residues. CDR3 loop: CASSPGTGNTIYF. The CDR3 nucleotides read TGTGCCAGCAGCCCCGGGACAGGAAACACCATATATTTT.

The chain carries TRBV2 and TRBJ2-1, with 10 bases matching TRBD1. The CDR3 runs 15 residues. V dropped 6 bases and J dropped 7; count of bases not matched to a gene: 9. The germline V gene has CDR1 SNHLY and CDR2 FYNNEI. CDR3 in amino acids: CASSPDRGHENEQFF. Written as DNA, the CDR3 is TGTGCCAGCAGCCCTGACAGGGGGCATGAGAATGAGCAGTTCTTC.

The rearrangement links TRBV6-5 to TRBJ2-7; TRBD2 aligns across 8 bases. Germline CDR1 reads MNHEY; CDR2 reads SVGAGI. The ends lost 2 bases at V and 6 bases at J; junction bases unmatched: 9. This CDR3 contains 15 residues. The CDR3 reads CASSYPAGGPSEQYF. Written as DNA, the CDR3 is TGTGCCAGCAGTTACCCCGCGGGGGGTCCCTCCGAGCAGTACTTC.

This clone was seen only once. The genes are TRBV7-2 and TRBJ1-1; D may be TRBD1 (5 bases). The CDR3 totals 14 residues. The V end lost 3 bases, the J end lost 1 base, and 9 bases lay between the germline ends. Germline CDR1 SGHTA, CDR2 FQGNSA. The CDR3 DNA follows: TGTGCCAGCAGCTTTGGACACCGGAACACTGAAGCTTTCTTT. It translates to CASSFGHRNTEAFF. The complete variable domain, with remaining parts taken from reference TRBV7-2 and TRBJ1-1, reads GAGVSQSPSNKVTEKGKDVELRCDPISGHTALYWYRQSLGQGLEFLIYFQGNSAPDKSGLPSDRFSAERTGGSVSTLTIQRTQQEDSAVYLCASSFGHRNTEAFFGQGTRLTVV.

This chain connects TRBV4-1 to TRBJ2-3, with TRBD2 identical over 14 bases. The trim removed 1 base at V and 3 bases at J, leaving 6 bases unmatched. Per the germline V gene, CDR1 is MGHRA and CDR2 is YSYEKL. CDR3 length equals 18 residues. The CDR3 DNA reads as TGCGCCAGCAGCCAAGTACCCCGGACTAGCGGGGGGACAGATACGCAGTATTTT. Protein product: CASSQVPRTSGGTDTQYF.

This clone has only one observation. V usage is TRBV7-9 and J usage is TRBJ2-5, with D possibly matching TRBD1 (6 bases). The V gene's germline CDR1 is SEHNR and CDR2 FQNEAQ (reference sequence). Trimming took off 1 base at V and 3 bases at J, with 9 bases between the two ends. CDR3 length: 14 residues. CDR3 region: CASSLGTEKETQYF. The CDR3 DNA follows: TGTGCCAGCAGCTTAGGGACAGAAAAAGAGACCCAGTACTTC. Supplemented by reference TRBV7-9 and TRBJ2-5, the full variable domain reads DTGVSQNPRHKITKRGQNVTFRCDPISEHNRLYWYRQTLGQGPEFLTYFQNEAQLEKSRLLSDRFSAERPKGSFSTLEIQRTEQGDSAMYLCASSLGTEKETQYFGPGTRLLVL.

This clone is termed large (0.1 to 1%). The chain employs TRBV6-1 and TRBJ1-2, with a possible D match to TRBD1 (5 bases). Germline assignment: CDR1 MNHNS and CDR2 SASEGT. V was cut by 3 bases and J by 4 bases, with 12 bases left in between. CDR3 length: 14 amino acids. CDR3 sequence: CASSEGGVSYGYTF. DNA for the CDR3: TGTGCCAGCAGTGAGGGGGGGGTAAGCTATGGCTACACCTTC.

This clone was found a few times. The rearrangement joins TRBV19 to TRBJ1-6; 7 nucleotides agree with TRBD1. Per germline, CDR1 LNHDA and CDR2 SQIVND (reference sequence). The CDR3 contains 16 residues. The trim removed 5 bases at V and 1 base at J, leaving 5 bases unmatched. CDR3 in DNA: TGTGCCAGTAGTTCCCAACAGGGGTCCTATAATTCACCCCTCCACTTT. This sequence encodes CASSSQQGSYNSPLHF. Drawing the rest from reference TRBV19 and TRBJ1-6, the complete variable domain is DGGITQSPKYLFRKEGQNVTLSCEQNLNHDAMYWYRQDPGQGLRLIYYSQIVNDFQKGDIAEGYSVSREKKESFPLTVTSAQKNPTAFYLCASSSQQGSYNSPLHFGNGTRLTVT.

On this clone: This CDR3 is also generated by other DNA sequences in the sample. This sequence joins TRBV7-3 and TRBJ1-1; D gene ambiguous. Trimming took 2 bases from V and 1 from J, leaving 5 bases between them. CDR1 is SGHTA and CDR2 is FQGTGA in the germline V gene. The CDR3 totals 13 residues. Here the CDR3 reads CASSLRGNTEAFF. Here the CDR3 DNA reads TGTGCCAGCAGCTTACGGGGGAACACTGAAGCTTTCTTT.

The rearrangement joins TRBV7-9 to TRBJ2-7; D call uncertain. This CDR3 has 15 amino acids. CDR1 is SEHNR and CDR2 is FQNEAQ in the germline V gene (reference sequence). Trimming removed 5 bases from V and 3 bases from J, with 17 bases in between. For the CDR3, the DNA is TGTGCCAGCAGCGCCGGAGTTCGGCCCCACTACGAGCAGTACTTC. This codes for CASSAGVRPHYEQYF.

The genes are TRBV7-2 and TRBJ2-3; 9 bases line up with TRBD1. With 5 bases clipped from V and 5 bases from J, the junction kept 8 bases outside the gene matches. Per the germline V gene, CDR1 is SGHTA and CDR2 is FQGNSA. The CDR3 runs to 15 residues. This CDR3 is CASSNTRQGEDTQYF. CDR3 DNA: TGTGCCAGCAGCAATACCAGACAGGGGGAAGATACGCAGTATTTT.

This clone has just one count. The chain recombines TRBV3-1 (or the pseudogene TRBV3-2) with TRBJ1-3; tentatively, D is TRBD1 (5 bases). V dropped 3 bases and J dropped 0 bases, with 12 bases sitting between them. Germline V gene sequence: CDR1 LGHDT, CDR2 YNNKEL (reference sequence). The CDR3 has 16 residues. CDR3 loop: CASSQGPGRSGNTIYF. The DNA for the CDR3 is TGTGCCAGCAGCCAGGGGCCAGGCCGCTCTGGAAACACCATATATTTT.

The V gene is TRBV10-3, the J gene TRBJ2-7, with TRBD1 matching 11 bases. This CDR3 comprises 15 residues. With V trimmed by 6 bases and J by 3 bases, 7 bases remained unmatched. Germline V lookup: CDR1 ENHRY, CDR2 SYGVKD. The CDR3 sequence: CAISRSGTGGYEQYF. CDR3 nucleotides: TGTGCCATCAGCCGGTCCGGGACAGGGGGCTACGAGCAGTACTTC.

The chain carries TRBV9 and TRBJ1-1; D is unclear. The CDR3 is 13 amino acids. Germline lookup yields CDR1 SGDLS and CDR2 YYNGEE. V gave up 4 bases and J gave up 1 base, with 8 bases separating them. DNA of the CDR3: TGTGCCAGCAGCACCCAGGAGAACACTGAAGCTTTCTTT. This translates into CASSTQENTEAFF.

This clone was observed once. V and J are TRBV9 and TRBJ1-2; 9 bases map to TRBD1. The length of the CDR3 is 15 residues. Per germline, CDR1 SGDLS and CDR2 YYNGEE. V lost 4 bases and J lost 5; bases outside the gene matches: 9. The CDR3 spells CASSPTWDREYGYTF. The CDR3 coding sequence is TGTGCCAGCAGCCCAACTTGGGACAGGGAATATGGCTACACCTTC.

The chain employs TRBV27 and TRBJ1-4; a possible D gene is TRBD1 (6 bases). V was pared by 7 bases and J by 5 bases, with 17 bases between. The CDR3 extends over 15 amino acids. Germline loops: CDR1 MNHEY, CDR2 SMNVEV (reference sequence). The CDR3 spells CASILRGTSNEKLFF. The DNA for the CDR3 is TGTGCCAGCATCCTAAGGGGGACATCGAATGAAAAACTGTTTTTT.